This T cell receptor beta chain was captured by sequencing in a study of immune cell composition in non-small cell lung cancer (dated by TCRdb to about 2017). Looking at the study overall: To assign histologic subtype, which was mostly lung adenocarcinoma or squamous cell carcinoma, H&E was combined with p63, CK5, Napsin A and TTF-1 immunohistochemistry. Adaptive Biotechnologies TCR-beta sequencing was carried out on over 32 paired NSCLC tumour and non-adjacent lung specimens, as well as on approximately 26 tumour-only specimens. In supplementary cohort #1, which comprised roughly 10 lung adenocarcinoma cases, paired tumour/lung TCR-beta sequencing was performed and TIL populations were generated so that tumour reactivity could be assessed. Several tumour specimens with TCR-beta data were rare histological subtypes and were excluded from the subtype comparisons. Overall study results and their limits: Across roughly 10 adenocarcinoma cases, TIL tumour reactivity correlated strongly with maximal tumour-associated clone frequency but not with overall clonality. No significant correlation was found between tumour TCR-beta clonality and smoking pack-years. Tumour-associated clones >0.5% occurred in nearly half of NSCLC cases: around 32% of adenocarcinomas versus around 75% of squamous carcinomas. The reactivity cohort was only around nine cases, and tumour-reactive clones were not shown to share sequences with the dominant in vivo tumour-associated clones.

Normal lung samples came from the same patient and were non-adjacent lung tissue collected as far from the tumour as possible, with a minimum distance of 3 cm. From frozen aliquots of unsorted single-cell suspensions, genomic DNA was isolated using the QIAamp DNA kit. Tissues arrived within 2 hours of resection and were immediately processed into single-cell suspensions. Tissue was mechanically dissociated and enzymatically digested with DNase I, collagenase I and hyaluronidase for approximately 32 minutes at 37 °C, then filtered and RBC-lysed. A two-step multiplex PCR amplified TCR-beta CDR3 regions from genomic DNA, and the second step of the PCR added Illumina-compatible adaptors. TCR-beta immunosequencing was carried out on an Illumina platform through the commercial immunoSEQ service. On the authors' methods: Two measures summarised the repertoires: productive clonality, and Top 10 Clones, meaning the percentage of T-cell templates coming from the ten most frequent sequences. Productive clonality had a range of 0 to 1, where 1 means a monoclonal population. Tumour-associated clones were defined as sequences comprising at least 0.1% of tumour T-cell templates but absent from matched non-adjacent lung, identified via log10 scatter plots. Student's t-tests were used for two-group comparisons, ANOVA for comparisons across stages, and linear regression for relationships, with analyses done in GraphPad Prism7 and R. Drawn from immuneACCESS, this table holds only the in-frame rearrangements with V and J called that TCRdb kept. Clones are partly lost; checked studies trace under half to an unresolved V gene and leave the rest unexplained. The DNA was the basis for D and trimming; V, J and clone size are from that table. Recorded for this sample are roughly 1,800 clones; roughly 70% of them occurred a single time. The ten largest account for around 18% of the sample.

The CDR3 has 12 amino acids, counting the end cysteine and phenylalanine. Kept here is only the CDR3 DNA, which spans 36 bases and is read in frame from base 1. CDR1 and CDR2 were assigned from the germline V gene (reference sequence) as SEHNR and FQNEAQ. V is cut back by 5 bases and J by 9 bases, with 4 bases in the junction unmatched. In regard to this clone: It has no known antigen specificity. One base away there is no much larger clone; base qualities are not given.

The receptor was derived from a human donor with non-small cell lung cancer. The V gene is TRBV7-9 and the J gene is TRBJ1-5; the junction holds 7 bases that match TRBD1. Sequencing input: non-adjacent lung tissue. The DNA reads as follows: TGTGCCAGCAGCATACAGGGGCCGCCCCAGCATTTT. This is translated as CASSIQGPPQHF.